These T cell receptor beta chains were read from a single sample in a study of a mutant IDH1 vaccine in newly diagnosed glioma. Clones were read by immunoSEQ multiplex PCR, and TCRdb kept only the in-frame ones, dropping some. In the table there are about 50,000 clones, around 86% of which are singletons. The sample was PBMCs, taken from a glioma patient treated with radiotherapy, temozolomide or both. These receptors were obtained from a man aged 35 to 55 with glioma. The CDR3 runs from the conserved cysteine through the conserved F or W. The order of the fields is V gene, J gene, clone size, D gene, CDR3 protein, CDR3 DNA. A D gene is named only where the DNA matches it firmly. Only part of the rows carry a size: once, few, many, or a class if the clone is expanded.

>TRBV5-1|TRBJ1-1|few|TRBD1
CASSLAGQGLGDNTEAFF
TGCGCCAGCAGCTTGGCCGGACAGGGGTTAGGGGATAACACTGAAGCTTTCTTT
>TRBV9|TRBJ1-3|NA|NA
CASSQRQVSGNTIYF
TGTGCCAGCAGCCAGCGACAGGTCTCTGGAAACACCATATATTTT
>TRBV19|TRBJ1-1|NA|TRBD1
CASSIGDRTTEAFF
TGTGCCAGTAGTATCGGGGACAGGACCACTGAAGCTTTCTTT
>TRBV7-2|TRBJ2-1|NA|NA
CASSRPPGSYNEQFF
TGTGCCAGCAGCCGGCCCCCGGGCTCCTACAATGAGCAGTTCTTC
>TRBV7-9|TRBJ1-1|NA|NA
CASSPAAGGNTEAFF
TGTGCCAGCAGCCCCGCCGCAGGAGGGAACACTGAAGCTTTCTTT
>TRBV20-1|TRBJ2-7|NA|NA
CSALQGNEQYF
TGCAGTGCTTTGCAGGGTAACGAGCAGTACTTC
>TRBV5-6|TRBJ1-1|NA|NA
CASSFRGQTSEAFF
TGTGCCAGCAGCTTCCGGGGACAAACCTCTGAAGCTTTCTTT
>TRBV19|TRBJ1-3|NA|TRBD1
CASSVGTGDGNTIYF
TGTGCCAGTAGTGTCGGGACAGGGGACGGAAACACCATATATTTT
>TRBV4-3|TRBJ2-2|NA|NA
CASSQVTGAYIGELFF
TGCGCCAGCAGCCAAGTGACAGGCGCGTACATCGGGGAGCTGTTTTTT
>TRBV20-1|TRBJ1-1|NA|NA
CSARGDLEAFF
TGCAGTGCTCGGGGGGATTTGGAAGCTTTCTTT
>TRBV28|TRBJ2-3|NA|NA
CASSEGGNLDTQYF
TGTGCCAGCAGTGAAGGCGGGAATCTCGATACGCAGTATTTT
>TRBV13|TRBJ2-7|NA|TRBD2
CASSSRSGGLEQYF
TGTGCCAGCAGCTCCCGATCGGGAGGGCTCGAGCAGTACTTC
>TRBV18|TRBJ1-2|NA|NA
CASSPGVNRFNYTF
TGTGCCAGCTCACCAGGGGTGAACAGATTTAACTACACCTTC
>TRBV5-1|TRBJ2-3|NA|TRBD1
CASSITGGIRDTQYF
TGCGCCAGCAGCATCACAGGGGGCATAAGGGATACGCAGTATTTT
>TRBV7-2|TRBJ1-2|NA|TRBD1
CASSTTGVGYTF
TGTGCCAGCAGCACGACAGGGGTTGGCTACACCTTC
>TRBV2|TRBJ1-2|NA|TRBD1
CASSSWTGFGYTF
TGTGCCAGCAGTAGCTGGACAGGGTTTGGCTACACCTTC
>TRBV7-2|TRBJ1-1|NA|NA
CASSWRVRTEAFF
TGTGCCAGCAGCTGGAGGGTGCGAACTGAAGCTTTCTTT
>TRBV5-4|TRBJ1-2|NA|NA
CASSTPDSFWVYGYTF
TGTGCCAGCAGCACGCCGGACAGTTTTTGGGTATATGGCTACACCTTC
>TRBV7-8|TRBJ1-5|NA|NA
CASSLARRVGNQPQHF
TGTGCCAGCAGCTTAGCGCGGAGGGTGGGCAATCAGCCCCAGCATTTT
>TRBV2|TRBJ2-5|NA|TRBD2
CASSEATGLGGQETQYF
TGTGCCAGCAGTGAAGCCACGGGACTAGGTGGGCAAGAGACCCAGTACTTC
>TRBV7-2|TRBJ1-2|NA|NA
CASSLGQSYGYTF
TGTGCCAGCAGCTTGGGACAAAGCTATGGCTACACCTTC
>TRBV2|TRBJ2-7|NA|TRBD1
CASRDRASYEQYF
TGTGCCAGCAGGGACAGGGCCTCCTACGAGCAGTACTTC
>TRBV7-8|TRBJ2-5|NA|NA
CASSLRVEETQYF
TGTGCCAGCAGCTTGAGAGTTGAGGAGACCCAGTACTTC
>TRBV7-2|TRBJ2-7|NA|TRBD2
CASSLVGAGGPYEQYF
TGTGCCAGCAGCTTAGTGGGGGCGGGAGGGCCATACGAGCAGTACTTC
>TRBV7-3|TRBJ2-7|NA|TRBD1
CASSYQTGAEQYF
TGTGCCAGCAGCTACCAGACAGGGGCCGAGCAGTACTTC
>TRBV7-2|TRBJ2-1|few|TRBD1
CASSIGMGGTGTYNEQFF
TGTGCCAGCAGCATCGGGATGGGCGGGACAGGGACCTACAATGAGCAGTTCTTC
>TRBV7-2|TRBJ2-1|NA|NA
CASSAGRGSYNEQFF
TGTGCCAGCAGCGCAGGAAGGGGCTCCTACAATGAGCAGTTCTTC
>TRBV5-6|TRBJ1-4|NA|NA
CASSLAGADEKLFF
TGTGCCAGCAGCTTGGCGGGGGCCGATGAAAAACTGTTTTTT
>TRBV6-1|TRBJ1-5|NA|NA
CASSSQGSLNQPQHF
TGTGCCAGCAGTTCACAGGGCTCTTTGAATCAGCCCCAGCATTTT
>TRBV5-6|TRBJ1-5|NA|TRBD1
CASSPRQGDQPQHF
TGTGCCAGCAGCCCCAGACAGGGCGATCAGCCCCAGCATTTT
>TRBV7-3|TRBJ1-2|NA|TRBD1
CASSLRGGGQGDGYTF
TGTGCCAGCAGCTTAAGGGGAGGAGGGCAGGGGGATGGCTACACCTTC
>TRBV6-5|TRBJ1-3|NA|NA
CASSYKRSGNTIYF
TGTGCCAGCAGTTACAAGAGGTCTGGAAACACCATATATTTT
>TRBV5-4|TRBJ1-4|NA|NA
CASSFRPGFNEKLFF
TGTGCCAGCAGCTTCCGACCCGGCTTTAATGAAAAACTGTTTTTT
>TRBV5-4|TRBJ2-1|NA|NA
CASSLSKGISYNEQFF
TGTGCCAGCAGCTTGTCAAAGGGCATCTCCTACAATGAGCAGTTCTTC
>TRBV4-3|TRBJ1-2|NA|NA
CASSLKFEDGYTF
TGCGCCAGCAGCCTCAAGTTCGAGGACGGCTACACCTTC
>TRBV15|TRBJ2-7|NA|TRBD2
CATSSGLAGRYEQYF
TGTGCCACCAGCAGTGGACTAGCGGGAAGGTACGAGCAGTACTTC
>TRBV4-2|TRBJ1-2|NA|NA
CASSQGPGKGYTF
TGTGCCAGCAGCCAAGGGCCAGGCAAAGGCTACACCTTC
>TRBV29-1|TRBJ2-5|NA|NA
CSVEGQGGGSAQYF
TGCAGCGTTGAAGGTCAGGGCGGCGGGTCGGCCCAGTACTTC